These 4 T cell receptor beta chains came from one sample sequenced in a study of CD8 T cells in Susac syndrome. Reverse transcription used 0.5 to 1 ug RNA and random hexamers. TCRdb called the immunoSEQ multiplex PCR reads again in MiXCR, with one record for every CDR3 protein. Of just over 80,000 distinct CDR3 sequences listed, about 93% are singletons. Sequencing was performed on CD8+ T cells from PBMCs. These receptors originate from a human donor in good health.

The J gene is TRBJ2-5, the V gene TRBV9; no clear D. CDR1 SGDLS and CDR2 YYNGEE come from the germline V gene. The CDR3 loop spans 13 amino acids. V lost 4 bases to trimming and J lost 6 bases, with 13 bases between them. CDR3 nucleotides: TGTGCCAGCAGCCCCCAAGGACCGCAGACCCAGTACTTC. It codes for CASSPQGPQTQYF.

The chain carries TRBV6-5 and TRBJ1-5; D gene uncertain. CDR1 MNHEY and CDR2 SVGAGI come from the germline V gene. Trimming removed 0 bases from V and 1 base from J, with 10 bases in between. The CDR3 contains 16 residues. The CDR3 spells CASSYSRIGSNQPQHF. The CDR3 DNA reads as TGTGCCAGCAGTTACTCGCGGATCGGCAGCAATCAGCCCCAGCATTTT.

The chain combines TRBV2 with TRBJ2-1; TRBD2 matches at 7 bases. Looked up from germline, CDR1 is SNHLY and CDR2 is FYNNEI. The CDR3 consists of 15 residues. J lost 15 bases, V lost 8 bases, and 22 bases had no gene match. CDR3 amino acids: CASYAIGGDVRRLFF. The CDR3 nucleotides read TGTGCCAGCTACGCCATTGGGGGGGACGTGCGGAGACTGTTCTTC.

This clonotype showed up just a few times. The CDR3 region has the DNA TGTGCCAGCAGCTCCAGGGAACCTGCAACTAATGAAAAACTGTTTTTT. Translated, it gives CASSSREPATNEKLFF. The chain has TRBV7-6 and TRBJ1-4; D possibly corresponds to TRBD1 (5 bases). Trimming removed 4 bases from V and 0 bases from J, with 12 bases in between. The CDR3 is 16 amino acids. CDR1 SGHVS and CDR2 FNYEAQ come from the germline V gene.